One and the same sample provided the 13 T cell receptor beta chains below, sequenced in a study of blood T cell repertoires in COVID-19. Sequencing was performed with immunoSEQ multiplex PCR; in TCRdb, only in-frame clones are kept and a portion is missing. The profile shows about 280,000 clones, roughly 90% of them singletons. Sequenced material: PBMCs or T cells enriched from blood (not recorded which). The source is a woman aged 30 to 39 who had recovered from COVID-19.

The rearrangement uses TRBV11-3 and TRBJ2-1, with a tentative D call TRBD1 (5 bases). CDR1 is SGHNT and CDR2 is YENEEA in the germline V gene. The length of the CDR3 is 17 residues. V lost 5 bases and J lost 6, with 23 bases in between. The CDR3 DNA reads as TGTGCCAGCAGCCCCCCTGATGGGGCGAAATGGGGCAATGAGCAGTTCTTC. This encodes CASSPPDGAKWGNEQFF.

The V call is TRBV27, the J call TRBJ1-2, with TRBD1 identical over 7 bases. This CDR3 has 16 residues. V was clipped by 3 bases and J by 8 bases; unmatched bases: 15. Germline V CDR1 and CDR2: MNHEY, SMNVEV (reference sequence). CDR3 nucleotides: TGTGCCAGCAGTTTGACTCCGCGTAGGGGGCTCAACGGCTACACCTTC. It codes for CASSLTPRRGLNGYTF.

This CDR3 is CASSIWTGEGYTF. For the CDR3, the DNA is TGTGCCAGCAGCATCTGGACAGGGGAAGGCTACACCTTC. The J gene is TRBJ1-2, the V gene TRBV11-2, with TRBD1 identical over 9 bases. Germline V gives CDR1 SGHAT, CDR2 FQNNGV. The length of the CDR3 is 13 residues. The V segment lost 5 bases and the J segment 8 bases; nucleotides outside the gene matches: 6.

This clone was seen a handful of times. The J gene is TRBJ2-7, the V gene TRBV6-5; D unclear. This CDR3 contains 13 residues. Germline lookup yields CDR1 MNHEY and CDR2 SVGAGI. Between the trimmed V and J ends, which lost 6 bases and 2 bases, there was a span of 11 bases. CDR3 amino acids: CASRPSRAYEQYF. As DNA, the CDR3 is TGTGCCAGCAGGCCTTCTCGAGCCTACGAGCAGTACTTC.

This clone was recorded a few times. The CDR3 DNA follows: TGTGCCAGCAGTGAGTCTAGCGGGGGAGCGGACACCGGGGAGCTGTTTTTT. Translated, it gives CASSESSGGADTGELFF. This chain uses TRBV6-4 with TRBJ2-2; the match to TRBD2 covers 10 bases. Per germline, CDR1 MRHNA and CDR2 SNTAGT. The CDR3 is made up of 17 amino acids. Losses at the gene ends were 3 bases for V and 3 bases for J; bases not matched to a gene: 7.

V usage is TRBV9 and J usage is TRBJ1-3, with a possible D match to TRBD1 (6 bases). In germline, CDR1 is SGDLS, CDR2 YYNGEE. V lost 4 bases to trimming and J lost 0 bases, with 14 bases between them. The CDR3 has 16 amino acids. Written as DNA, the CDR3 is TGTGCCAGCAGCCCGCAGACAGGTAGCTCTGGAAACACCATATATTTT. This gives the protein CASSPQTGSSGNTIYF.

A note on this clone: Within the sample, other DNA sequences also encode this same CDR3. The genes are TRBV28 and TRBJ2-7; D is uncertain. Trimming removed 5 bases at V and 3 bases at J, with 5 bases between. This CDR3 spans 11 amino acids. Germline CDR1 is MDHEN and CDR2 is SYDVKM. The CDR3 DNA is TGTGCCAGCAGTCCCCTCTACGAGCAGTACTTC. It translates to CASSPLYEQYF.

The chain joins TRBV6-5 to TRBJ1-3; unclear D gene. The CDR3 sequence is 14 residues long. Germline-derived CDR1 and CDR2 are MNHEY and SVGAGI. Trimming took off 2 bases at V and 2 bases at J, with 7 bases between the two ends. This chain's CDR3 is CASSYRQTGNTIYF. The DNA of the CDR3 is TGTGCCAGCAGTTACCGACAAACTGGAAACACCATATATTTT.

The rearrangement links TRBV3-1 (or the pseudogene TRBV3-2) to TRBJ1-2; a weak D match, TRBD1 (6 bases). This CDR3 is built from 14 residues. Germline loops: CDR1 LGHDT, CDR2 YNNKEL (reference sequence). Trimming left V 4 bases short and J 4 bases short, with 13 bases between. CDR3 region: CASSPRPDSYGYTF. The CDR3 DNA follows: TGTGCCAGCAGCCCCCGACCGGACAGCTATGGCTACACCTTC.

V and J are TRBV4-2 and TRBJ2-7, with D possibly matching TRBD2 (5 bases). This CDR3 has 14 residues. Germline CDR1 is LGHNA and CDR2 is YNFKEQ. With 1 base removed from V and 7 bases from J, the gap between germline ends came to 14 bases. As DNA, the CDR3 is TGTGCCAGCAGCCAAGGGTTGGCGGGCTGGGAGCAGTACTTC. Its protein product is CASSQGLAGWEQYF.

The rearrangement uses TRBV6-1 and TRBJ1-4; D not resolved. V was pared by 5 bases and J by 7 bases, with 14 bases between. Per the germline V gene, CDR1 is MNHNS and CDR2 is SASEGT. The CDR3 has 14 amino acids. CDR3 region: CASSPPGRLEKLFF. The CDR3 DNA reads TGTGCCAGCAGTCCCCCCGGAAGACTTGAAAAACTGTTTTTT.

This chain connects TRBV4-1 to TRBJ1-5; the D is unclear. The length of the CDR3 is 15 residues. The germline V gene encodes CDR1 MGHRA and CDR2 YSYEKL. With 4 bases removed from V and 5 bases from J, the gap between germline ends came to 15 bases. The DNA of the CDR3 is TGCGCCAGCAGCCCAACACGGGGATTAGATCAGCCCCAGCATTTT. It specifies CASSPTRGLDQPQHF.

The CDR3 nucleotides are TGCAGCGTCCCCGCTCCGGGACGGGGAGGAGATACGCAGTATTTT. Protein: CSVPAPGRGGDTQYF. This chain joins TRBV29-1 and TRBJ2-3; D perhaps matches TRBD2 (6 bases). The CDR3 is 15 residues long. V lost 6 bases to trimming and J lost 5 bases, with 21 bases between them. Germline V lookup: CDR1 SQVTM, CDR2 ANQGSEA.